This entry lists 4 T cell receptor beta chains sequenced from one sample in a study of shared clonotypes between healthy human individuals. TCRdb keeps only in-frame clones here, not all; method: immunoSEQ multiplex PCR. Of nearly 1 million clones listed, 60% to 85% are singletons. The source material was memory CD4+ T cells sorted from blood. As to subset: CD45RA-negative fraction. The receptors come from a man aged 18 to 30 in good health.

As to this clone: Different DNA sequences within this sample yield the same CDR3. The rearrangement joins TRBV7-9 to TRBJ1-5; D unclear. The germline V gene has CDR1 SEHNR and CDR2 FQNEAQ (reference sequence). V gave up 2 bases and J gave up 1 base, with 6 bases separating them. The CDR3 is made up of 14 amino acids. CDR3 sequence reads: CASSLSASNQPQHF. As DNA, the CDR3 is TGTGCCAGCAGCTTATCGGCCAGCAATCAGCCCCAGCATTTT.

V gene TRBV5-6 combines with J gene TRBJ1-6, with 8 bases matching TRBD1. Germline loops: CDR1 SGHDT, CDR2 YYEEEE. This CDR3 has 14 amino acids. Unmatched junction bases numbered 6, after V lost 3 bases and J lost 10 bases. Here the CDR3 DNA reads TGTGCCAGCAGCTCCCAGGGGGCCCCATCACCCCTCCACTTT. It is translated as CASSSQGAPSPLHF.

This clone was detected only a few times. The sample holds other DNA sequences that translate to the same CDR3. The chain is built from TRBV30 and TRBJ2-7; 7 bases align to TRBD1. The germline V gene encodes CDR1 GTSNPN and CDR2 SVGIG (reference sequence). The CDR3 is made up of 13 amino acids. The junction had 1 base not matched to a gene; V was cut back by 2 bases and J by 0 bases. The CDR3 protein is CAWSRDSSYEQYF. In nucleotides, the CDR3 is TGTGCCTGGAGTCGGGACAGCTCCTACGAGCAGTACTTC.

J is TRBJ2-3 and V is TRBV7-2; unclear D gene. The germline CDR1 and CDR2 sequences are SGHTA and FQGNSA. The CDR3 is 13 residues long. Trimming removed 1 base at V and 6 bases at J, with 8 bases between. The CDR3 nucleotides read TGTGCCAGCAGCTTAGAATCCCCGGATACGCAGTATTTT. Residues: CASSLESPDTQYF.